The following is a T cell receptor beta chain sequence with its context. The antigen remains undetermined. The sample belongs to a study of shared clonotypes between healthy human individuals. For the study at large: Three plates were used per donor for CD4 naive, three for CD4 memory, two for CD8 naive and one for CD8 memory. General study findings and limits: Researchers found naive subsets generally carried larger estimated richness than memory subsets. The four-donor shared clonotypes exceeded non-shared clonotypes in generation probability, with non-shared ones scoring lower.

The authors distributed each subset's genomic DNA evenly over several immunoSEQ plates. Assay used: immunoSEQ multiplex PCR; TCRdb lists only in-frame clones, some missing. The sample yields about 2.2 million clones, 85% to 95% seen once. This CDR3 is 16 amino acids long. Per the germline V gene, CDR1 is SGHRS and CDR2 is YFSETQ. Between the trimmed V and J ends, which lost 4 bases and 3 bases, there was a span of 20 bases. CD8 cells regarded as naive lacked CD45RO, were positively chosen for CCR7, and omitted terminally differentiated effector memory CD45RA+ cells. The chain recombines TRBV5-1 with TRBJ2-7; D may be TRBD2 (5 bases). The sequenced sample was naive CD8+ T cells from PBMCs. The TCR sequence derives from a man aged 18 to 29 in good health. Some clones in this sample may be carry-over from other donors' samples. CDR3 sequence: CASSVGYGRVDYEQYF. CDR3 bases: TGCGCCAGCAGCGTAGGGTACGGGCGGGTCGACTACGAGCAGTACTTC.